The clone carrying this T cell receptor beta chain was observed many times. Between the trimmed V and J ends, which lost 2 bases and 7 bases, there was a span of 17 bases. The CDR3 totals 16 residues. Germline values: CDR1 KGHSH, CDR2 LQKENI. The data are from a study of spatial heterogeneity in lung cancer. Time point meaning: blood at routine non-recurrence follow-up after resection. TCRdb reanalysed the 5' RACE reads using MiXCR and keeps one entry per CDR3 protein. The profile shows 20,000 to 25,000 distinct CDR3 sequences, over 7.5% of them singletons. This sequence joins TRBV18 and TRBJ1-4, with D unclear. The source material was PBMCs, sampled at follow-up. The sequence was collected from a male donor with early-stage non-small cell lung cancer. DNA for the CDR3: TGTGCCAGCTCACCATCGAGGGCGCGGGCTCGTGAAAAACTGTTTTTT. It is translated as CASSPSRARAREKLFF. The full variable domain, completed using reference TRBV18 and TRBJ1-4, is NAGVMQNPRHLVRRRGQEARLRCSPMKGHSHVYWYRQLPEEGLKFMVYLQKENIIDESGMPKERFSAEFPKEGPSILRIQQVVRGDSAAYFCASSPSRARAREKLFFGSGTQLSVL.